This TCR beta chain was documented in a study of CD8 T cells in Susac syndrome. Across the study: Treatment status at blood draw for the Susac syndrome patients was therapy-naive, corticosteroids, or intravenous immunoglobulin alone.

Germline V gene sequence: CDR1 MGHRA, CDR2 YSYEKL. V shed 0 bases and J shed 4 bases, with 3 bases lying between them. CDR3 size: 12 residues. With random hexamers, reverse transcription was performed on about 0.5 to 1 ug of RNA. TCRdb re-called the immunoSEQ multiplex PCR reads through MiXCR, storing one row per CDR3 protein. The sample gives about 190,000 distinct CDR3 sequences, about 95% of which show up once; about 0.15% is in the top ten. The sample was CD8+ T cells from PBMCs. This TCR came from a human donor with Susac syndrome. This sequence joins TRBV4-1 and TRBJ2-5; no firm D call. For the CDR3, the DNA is TGCGCCAGCAGCCAAGATCGAGAGACCCAGTACTTC. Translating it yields CASSQDRETQYF.